Included here is one TCR beta chain sequence, with context. Treatment given: around 19 received Ad26.COV2.S at low or high dose, single or two shots; about 5 received placebo; per-sample allocation not given. Sample collection was performed on day 63 after the first vaccine or placebo injection. This sample stems from a study of Ad26.COV2.S vaccination and SARS-CoV-2 variants. TCRdb's table, derived via immunoSEQ multiplex PCR, lists solely in-frame clones and lacks some. The profile shows roughly 450,000 clones, over 75% of them singletons. Per the germline V gene, CDR1 is SEHNR and CDR2 is FQNEAQ (reference sequence). The CDR3 runs to 15 residues. V lost 2 bases and J lost 6; bases outside the gene matches: 6.

Sequenced material: peripheral blood, taken in a trial of Ad26.COV2.S vaccine versus placebo. This chain connects TRBV7-9 to TRBJ2-1, with 8 bases identical to TRBD1. The origin of this receptor is a person between 18 and 59 years old who received the Ad26.COV2.S COVID-19 vaccine or a placebo. CDR3 sequence reads: CASSLRVGQGNEQFF. In DNA, the CDR3 is TGTGCCAGCAGCTTAAGGGTTGGACAGGGCAATGAGCAGTTCTTC.